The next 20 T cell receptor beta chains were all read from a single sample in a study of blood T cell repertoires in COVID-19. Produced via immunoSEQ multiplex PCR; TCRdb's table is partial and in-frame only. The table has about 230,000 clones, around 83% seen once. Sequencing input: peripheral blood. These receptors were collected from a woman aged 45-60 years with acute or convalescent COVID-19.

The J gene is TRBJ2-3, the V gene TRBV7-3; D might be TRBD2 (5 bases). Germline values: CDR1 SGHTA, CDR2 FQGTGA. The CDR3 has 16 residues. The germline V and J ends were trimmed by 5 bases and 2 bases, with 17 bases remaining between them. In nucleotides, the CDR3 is TGTGCCAGCAGCGTAGAGTGGAGCGGAAACACAGATACGCAGTATTTT. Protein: CASSVEWSGNTDTQYF.

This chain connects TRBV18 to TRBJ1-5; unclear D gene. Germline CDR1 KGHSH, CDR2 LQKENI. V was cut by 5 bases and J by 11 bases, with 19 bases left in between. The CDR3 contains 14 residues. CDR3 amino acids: CASSEDDPSAAQHF. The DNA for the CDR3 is TGTGCCAGCTCAGAGGACGACCCTTCAGCGGCCCAGCATTTT.

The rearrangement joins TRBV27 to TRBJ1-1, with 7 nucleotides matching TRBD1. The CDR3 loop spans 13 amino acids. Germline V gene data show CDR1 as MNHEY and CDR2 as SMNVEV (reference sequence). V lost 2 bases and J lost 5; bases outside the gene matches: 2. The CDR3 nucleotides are TGTGCCAGCAGTTTAGTGGACAGGACTGAAGCTTTCTTT. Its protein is CASSLVDRTEAFF.

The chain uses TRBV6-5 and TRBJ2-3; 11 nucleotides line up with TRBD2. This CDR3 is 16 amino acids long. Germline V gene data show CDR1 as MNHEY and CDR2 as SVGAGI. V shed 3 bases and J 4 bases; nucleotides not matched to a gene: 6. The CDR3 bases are TGTGCCAGCAGTTATAGCGGGGGGGCCATGGCAGATACGCAGTATTTT. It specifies CASSYSGGAMADTQYF.

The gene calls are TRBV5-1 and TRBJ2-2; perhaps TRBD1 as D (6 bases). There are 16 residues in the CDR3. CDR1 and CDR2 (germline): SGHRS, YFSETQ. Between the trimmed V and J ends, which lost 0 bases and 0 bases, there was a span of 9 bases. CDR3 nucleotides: TGCGCCAGCAGCTTGGAGGGACACCCGAACACCGGGGAGCTGTTTTTT. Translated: CASSLEGHPNTGELFF. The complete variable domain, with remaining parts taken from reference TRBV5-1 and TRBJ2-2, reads KAGVTQTPRYLIKTRGQQVTLSCSPISGHRSVSWYQQTPGQGLQFLFEYFSETQRNKGNFPGRFSGRQFSNSRSEMNVSTLELGDSALYLCASSLEGHPNTGELFFGEGSRLTVL.

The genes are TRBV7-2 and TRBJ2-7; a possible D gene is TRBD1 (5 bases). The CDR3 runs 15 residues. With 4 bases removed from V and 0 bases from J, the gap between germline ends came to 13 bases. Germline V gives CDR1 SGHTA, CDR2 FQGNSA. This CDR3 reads CASSSQGPSSYEQYF. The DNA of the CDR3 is TGTGCCAGCAGCTCCCAGGGCCCAAGCTCCTACGAGCAGTACTTC.

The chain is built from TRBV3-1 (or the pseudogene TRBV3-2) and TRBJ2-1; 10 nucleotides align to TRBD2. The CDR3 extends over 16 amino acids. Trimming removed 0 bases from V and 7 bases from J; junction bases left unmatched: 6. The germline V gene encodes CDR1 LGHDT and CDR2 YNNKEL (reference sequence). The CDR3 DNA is TGTGCCAGCAGCCAAGATCTAGAAGCGGGGGGGAATGAGCAGTTCTTC. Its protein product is CASSQDLEAGGNEQFF.

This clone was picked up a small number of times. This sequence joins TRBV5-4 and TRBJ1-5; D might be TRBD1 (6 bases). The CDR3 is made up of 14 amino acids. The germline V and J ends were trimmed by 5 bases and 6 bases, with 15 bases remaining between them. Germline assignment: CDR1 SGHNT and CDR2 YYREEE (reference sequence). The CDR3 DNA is TGTGCCAGCAGTTTACAGGGAACCGGTCAGCCCCAGCATTTT. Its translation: CASSLQGTGQPQHF. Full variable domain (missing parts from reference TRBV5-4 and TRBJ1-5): ETGVTQSPTHLIKTRGQQVTLRCSSQSGHNTVSWYQQALGQGPQFIFQYYREEENGRGNFPPRFSGLQFPNYSSELNVNALELDDSALYLCASSLQGTGQPQHFGDGTRLSIL.

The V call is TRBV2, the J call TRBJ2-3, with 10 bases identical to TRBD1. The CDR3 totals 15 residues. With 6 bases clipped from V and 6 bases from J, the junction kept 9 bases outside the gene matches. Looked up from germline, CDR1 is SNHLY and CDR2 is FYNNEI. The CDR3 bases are TGTGCCAGCAGGCTGGACAGGGGGAGTTCGGATACGCAGTATTTT. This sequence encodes CASRLDRGSSDTQYF.

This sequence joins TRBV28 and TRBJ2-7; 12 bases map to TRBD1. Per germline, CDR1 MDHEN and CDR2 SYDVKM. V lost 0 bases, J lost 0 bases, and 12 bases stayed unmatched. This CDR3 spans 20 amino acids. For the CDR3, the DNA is TGTGCCAGCAGTTTATGGACCGGGACAGGGGGCACGGGAAACTCCTACGAGCAGTACTTC. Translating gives CASSLWTGTGGTGNSYEQYF.

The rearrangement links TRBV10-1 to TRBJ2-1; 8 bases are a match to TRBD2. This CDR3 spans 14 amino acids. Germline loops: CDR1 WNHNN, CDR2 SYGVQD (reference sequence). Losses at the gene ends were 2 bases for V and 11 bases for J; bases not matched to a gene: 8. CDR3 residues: CASSEGLAIGKQFF. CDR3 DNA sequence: TGCGCCAGCAGTGAGGGACTAGCTATTGGCAAGCAGTTCTTC.

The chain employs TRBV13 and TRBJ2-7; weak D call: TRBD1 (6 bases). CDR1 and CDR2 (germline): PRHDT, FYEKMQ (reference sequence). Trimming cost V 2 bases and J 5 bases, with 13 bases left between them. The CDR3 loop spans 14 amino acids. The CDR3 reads CASSLSVRGHEQYF. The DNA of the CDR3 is TGTGCCAGCAGCTTATCAGTCAGGGGCCACGAGCAGTACTTC.

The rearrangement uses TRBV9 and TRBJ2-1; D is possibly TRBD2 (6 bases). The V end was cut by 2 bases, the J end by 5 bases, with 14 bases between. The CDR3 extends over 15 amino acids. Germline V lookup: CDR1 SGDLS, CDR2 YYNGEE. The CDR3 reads CASSVGDSLHNEQFF. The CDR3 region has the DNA TGTGCCAGCAGCGTTGGGGACTCTCTCCACAATGAGCAGTTCTTC.

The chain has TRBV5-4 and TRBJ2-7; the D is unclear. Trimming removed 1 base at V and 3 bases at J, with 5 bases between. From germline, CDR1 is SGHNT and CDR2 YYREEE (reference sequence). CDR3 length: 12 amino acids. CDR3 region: CASSLNSYEQYF. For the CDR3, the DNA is TGTGCCAGCAGCTTGAACAGCTACGAGCAGTACTTC.

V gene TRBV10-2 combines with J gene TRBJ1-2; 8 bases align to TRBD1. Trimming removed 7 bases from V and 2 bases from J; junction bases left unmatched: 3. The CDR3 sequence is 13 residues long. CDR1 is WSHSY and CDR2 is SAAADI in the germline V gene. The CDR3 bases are TGCGCCAGCACTGACAGGGGAAACTATGGCTACACCTTC. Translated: CASTDRGNYGYTF.

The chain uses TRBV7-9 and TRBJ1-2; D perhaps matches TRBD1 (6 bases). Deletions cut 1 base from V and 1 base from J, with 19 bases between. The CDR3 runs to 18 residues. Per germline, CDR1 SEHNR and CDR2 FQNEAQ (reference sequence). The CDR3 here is CASSLVTGTQWINYGYTF. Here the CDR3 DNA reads TGTGCCAGCAGCTTAGTTACAGGGACCCAGTGGATTAACTATGGCTACACCTTC. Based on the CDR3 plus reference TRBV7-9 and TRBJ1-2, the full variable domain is DTGVSQNPRHKITKRGQNVTFRCDPISEHNRLYWYRQTLGQGPEFLTYFQNEAQLEKSRLLSDRFSAERPKGSFSTLEIQRTEQGDSAMYLCASSLVTGTQWINYGYTFGSGTRLTVV.

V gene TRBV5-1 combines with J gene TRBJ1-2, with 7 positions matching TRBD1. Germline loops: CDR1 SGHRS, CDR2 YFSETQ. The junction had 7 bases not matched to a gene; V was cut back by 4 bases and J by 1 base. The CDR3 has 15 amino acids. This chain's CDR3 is CASSTRTGGNYGYTF. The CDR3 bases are TGCGCCAGCAGCACCCGGACAGGCGGTAACTATGGCTACACCTTC. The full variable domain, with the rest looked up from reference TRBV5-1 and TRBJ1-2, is KAGVTQTPRYLIKTRGQQVTLSCSPISGHRSVSWYQQTPGQGLQFLFEYFSETQRNKGNFPGRFSGRQFSNSRSEMNVSTLELGDSALYLCASSTRTGGNYGYTFGSGTRLTVV.

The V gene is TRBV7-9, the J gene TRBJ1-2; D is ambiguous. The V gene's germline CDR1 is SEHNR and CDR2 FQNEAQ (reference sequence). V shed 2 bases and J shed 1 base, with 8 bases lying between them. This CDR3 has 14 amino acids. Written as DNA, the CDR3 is TGTGCCAGCAGCTTACTTTCGAGTAACTATGGCTACACCTTC. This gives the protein CASSLLSSNYGYTF.

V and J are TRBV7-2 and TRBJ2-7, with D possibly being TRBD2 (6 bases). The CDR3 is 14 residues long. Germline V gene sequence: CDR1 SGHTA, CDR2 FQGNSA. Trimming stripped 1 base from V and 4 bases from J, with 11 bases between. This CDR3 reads CASSLDPGEYEQYF. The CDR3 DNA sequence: TGTGCCAGCAGCTTAGACCCGGGAGAATACGAGCAGTACTTC.

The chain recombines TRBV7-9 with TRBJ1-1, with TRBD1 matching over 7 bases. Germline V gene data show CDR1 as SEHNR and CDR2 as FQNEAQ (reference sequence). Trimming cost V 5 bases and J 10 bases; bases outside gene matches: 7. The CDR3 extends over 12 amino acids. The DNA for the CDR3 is TGTGCCAGCAGCCAAGGGACAGCCAGAGCTTTCTTT. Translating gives CASSQGTARAFF.